These 15 T cell receptor beta chains share one sample of origin, sequenced in a study of shared clonotypes between healthy human individuals. The data were produced by immunoSEQ multiplex PCR, yet TCRdb's version contains in-frame clones alone and is incomplete. The table shows some 2.4 million clones, with approximately 93% occurring only once. Sequencing was carried out using naive CD4+ T cells from PBMCs. Subset indicated: CD45RA+ positively selected. Receptors were obtained from a man between 18 and 35 years old in good health. Some clones in this sample may be carry-over from other donors' samples.

This chain uses TRBV28 with TRBJ1-6, with TRBD1 identical over 7 bases. The V and J ends lost 10 bases and 6 bases, in that order; junction bases with no gene match: 6. The CDR3 has 13 residues. Germline assignment: CDR1 MDHEN and CDR2 SYDVKM. CDR3 sequence (DNA): TGTGCCACCGACAGGGACGGTAATTCACCCCTCCACTTT. This codes for CATDRDGNSPLHF.

The rearrangement joins TRBV19 to TRBJ1-5, with D perhaps TRBD1 (6 bases). The CDR3 has 14 amino acids. Trimming shortened V by 6 bases and J by 3 bases, and 12 bases separated the two germline ends. The V gene's germline CDR1 is LNHDA and CDR2 SQIVND (reference sequence). DNA of the CDR3: TGTGCCAGTAGGTGGGGGCTGGCCAATCAGCCCCAGCATTTT. Residues: CASRWGLANQPQHF.

J is TRBJ1-5 and V is TRBV19; 7 bases match TRBD1. This CDR3 region has 16 residues. Trimming took 3 bases from V and 1 from J; bases not matched to a gene: 6. The germline V gene encodes CDR1 LNHDA and CDR2 SQIVND (reference sequence). The CDR3 DNA follows: TGTGCCAGTAGTATTCAACACAGGGGAAGCAATCAGCCCCAGCATTTT. It codes for CASSIQHRGSNQPQHF.

The rearrangement uses TRBV7-3 and TRBJ1-2; D unclear. The V end lost 1 base, the J end lost 6 bases, and 12 bases lay between the germline ends. The length of the CDR3 is 14 residues. The germline V gene encodes CDR1 SGHTA and CDR2 FQGTGA. The CDR3 region has the DNA TGTGCCAGCAGCTTAATTCCCTCGGCTGATGGCTACACCTTC. It is translated as CASSLIPSADGYTF.

The chain is built from TRBV7-9 and TRBJ2-4, with D unresolved. The germline V gene encodes CDR1 SEHNR and CDR2 FQNEAQ (reference sequence). The CDR3 runs 16 residues. The V end lost 5 bases, the J end lost 0 bases, and 14 bases lay between the germline ends. As DNA, the CDR3 is TGTGCCAGCAGCACGACATTTCGCCTAGCCAAAAACATTCAGTACTTC. Amino acids: CASSTTFRLAKNIQYF.

The chain couples TRBV10-3 to TRBJ2-7; either TRBD1 or TRBD2 may fit D (5 bases each). The V gene's germline CDR1 is ENHRY and CDR2 SYGVKD. CDR3 length equals 15 residues. V was trimmed by 0 bases and J by 9 bases, leaving 18 bases between them. CDR3 DNA sequence: TGTGCCATCAGTGAGTCTGGGACCGCGGAGCGACGGCAGTACTTC. The encoded protein is CAISESGTAERRQYF.

This rearrangement joins TRBV5-5 to TRBJ2-2; the match to TRBD2 covers 9 bases. The CDR3 length is 17 residues. CDR1 and CDR2 from the germline V gene are SGHKS and YYEKEE (reference sequence). V shed 3 bases, J shed 0 bases, and the junction held 6 bases outside the gene matches. The CDR3, as DNA: TGTGCCAGCAGCTCGAATTTAGCGGGAGCGAACACCGGGGAGCTGTTTTTT. Amino acids: CASSSNLAGANTGELFF.

The V and J genes are TRBV11-1 and TRBJ1-2; D is unclear. From germline, CDR1 is SGHAT and CDR2 FQDESV (reference sequence). The germline V and J ends were trimmed by 0 bases and 7 bases, with 12 bases remaining between them. The CDR3 extends over 14 amino acids. CDR3: CASSLARGSRGYTF. The CDR3 DNA follows: TGTGCCAGCAGCTTAGCGAGAGGGTCTCGTGGCTACACCTTC.

This sequence joins TRBV12-5 and TRBJ2-3; D not certain. The CDR3 runs 12 residues. With 6 bases removed from V and 6 bases from J, the gap between germline ends came to 10 bases. Germline values: CDR1 LGHNT, CDR2 FRNRAP. The CDR3 nucleotides are TGTGCTAGTGGACCCAGTACGGATACGCAGTATTTT. Protein sequence: CASGPSTDTQYF.

This rearrangement joins TRBV6-6 to TRBJ1-4; no clear D gene. The CDR3 consists of 12 residues. V lost 6 bases and J 7 bases, leaving 9 bases between the germline ends. The germline V gene encodes CDR1 MNHNY and CDR2 SVGAGI (reference sequence). This chain's CDR3 is CASSRPSEKLFF. The CDR3 DNA follows: TGTGCCAGCAGCCGCCCGAGTGAAAAACTGTTTTTT.

The rearrangement uses TRBV6-5 and TRBJ1-1, with D perhaps TRBD1 (6 bases). The CDR3 spans 13 residues. In germline, CDR1 is MNHEY, CDR2 SVGAGI. Trimming removed 3 bases at V and 8 bases at J, with 13 bases between. The CDR3 reads CASSYERQAEAFF. The CDR3 DNA sequence: TGTGCCAGCAGTTATGAACGACAGGCGGAAGCTTTCTTT.

The CDR3 protein is CASSLEGTSANYEQYF. DNA for the CDR3: TGTGCCAGCAGCTTAGAAGGGACTAGCGCCAACTACGAGCAGTACTTC. The rearrangement joins TRBV11-3 to TRBJ2-7, with 10 bases fitting TRBD2. Germline assignment: CDR1 SGHNT and CDR2 YENEEA. V was clipped by 0 bases and J by 3 bases; unmatched bases: 5. The CDR3 covers 16 residues.

The gene calls are TRBV2 and TRBJ2-7; no clear D gene. The CDR3 loop spans 13 amino acids. V lost 7 bases and J lost 6, with 16 bases in between. Germline CDR1 and CDR2: SNHLY and FYNNEI. This chain's CDR3 is CASTYQALAEQYF. The CDR3 DNA reads as TGTGCCAGCACTTACCAGGCTTTGGCCGAGCAGTACTTC.

The rearrangement links TRBV28 to TRBJ2-7; 7 nucleotides match TRBD2. The trim removed 6 bases at V and 4 bases at J, leaving 15 bases unmatched. The CDR3 spans 16 residues. Germline V gene data show CDR1 as MDHEN and CDR2 as SYDVKM. CDR3 loop: CASRLIRASGAYEQYF. The DNA for the CDR3 is TGTGCCAGCAGGCTCATTCGGGCTAGCGGTGCTTACGAGCAGTACTTC.

In DNA, the CDR3 is TGCGCCAGCAGCCCCGACAGGGGGCTAAGTCTCGAGCAGTACTTC. Its translation: CASSPDRGLSLEQYF. This chain connects TRBV5-1 to TRBJ2-7, with 10 bases fitting TRBD1. J was trimmed by 6 bases and V by 4 bases; bases with no gene match: 10. This CDR3 is built from 15 residues. The germline V gene encodes CDR1 SGHRS and CDR2 YFSETQ.